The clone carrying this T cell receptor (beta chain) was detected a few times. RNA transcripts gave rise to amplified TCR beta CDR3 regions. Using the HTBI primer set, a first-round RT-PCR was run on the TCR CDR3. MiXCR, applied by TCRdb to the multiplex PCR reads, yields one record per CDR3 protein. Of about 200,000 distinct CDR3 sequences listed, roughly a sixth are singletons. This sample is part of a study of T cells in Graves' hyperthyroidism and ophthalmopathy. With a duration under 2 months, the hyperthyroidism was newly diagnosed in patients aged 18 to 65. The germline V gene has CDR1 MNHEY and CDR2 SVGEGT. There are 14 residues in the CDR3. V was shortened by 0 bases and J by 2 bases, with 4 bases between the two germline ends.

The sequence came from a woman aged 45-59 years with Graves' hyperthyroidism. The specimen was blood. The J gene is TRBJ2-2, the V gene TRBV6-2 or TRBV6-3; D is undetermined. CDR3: CASSYSRNTGELFF. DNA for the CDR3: TGTGCCAGCAGTTACTCACGAAACACCGGGGAGCTGTTTTTT.